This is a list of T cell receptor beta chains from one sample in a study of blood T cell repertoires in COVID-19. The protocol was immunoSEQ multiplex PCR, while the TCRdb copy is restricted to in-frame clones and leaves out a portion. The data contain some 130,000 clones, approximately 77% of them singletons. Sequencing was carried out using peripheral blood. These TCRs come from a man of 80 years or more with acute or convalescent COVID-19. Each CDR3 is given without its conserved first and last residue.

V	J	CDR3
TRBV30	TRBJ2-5	AWSDSGETQY
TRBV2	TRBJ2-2	ASSEPGGGGSTGELF
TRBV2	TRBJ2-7	ASIRDSYEQY
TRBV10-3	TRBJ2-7	AIRDSSGESYEQY
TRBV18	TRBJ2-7	ASSPTGSSYEQY
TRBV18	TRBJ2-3	ASSLMDREGTDTQY
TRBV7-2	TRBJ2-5	ASRDNRGGETQY
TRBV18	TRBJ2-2	ASSLGTGNTGELF
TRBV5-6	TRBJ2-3	ASSLDLAGGIRTDTQY
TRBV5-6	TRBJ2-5	ASSLVTGGTETQY
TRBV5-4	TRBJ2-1	ASSFRGNEQF
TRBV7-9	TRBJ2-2	ASSSGVGNTGELF
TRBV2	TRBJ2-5	ASSADRSTVETQY
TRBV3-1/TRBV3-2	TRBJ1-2	ASSHNLDRDGYT
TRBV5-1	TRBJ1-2	ASSSDRGDGYT
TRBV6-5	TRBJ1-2	ASSPGIRYGYT
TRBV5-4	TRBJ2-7	ASSPAQGLYEQY